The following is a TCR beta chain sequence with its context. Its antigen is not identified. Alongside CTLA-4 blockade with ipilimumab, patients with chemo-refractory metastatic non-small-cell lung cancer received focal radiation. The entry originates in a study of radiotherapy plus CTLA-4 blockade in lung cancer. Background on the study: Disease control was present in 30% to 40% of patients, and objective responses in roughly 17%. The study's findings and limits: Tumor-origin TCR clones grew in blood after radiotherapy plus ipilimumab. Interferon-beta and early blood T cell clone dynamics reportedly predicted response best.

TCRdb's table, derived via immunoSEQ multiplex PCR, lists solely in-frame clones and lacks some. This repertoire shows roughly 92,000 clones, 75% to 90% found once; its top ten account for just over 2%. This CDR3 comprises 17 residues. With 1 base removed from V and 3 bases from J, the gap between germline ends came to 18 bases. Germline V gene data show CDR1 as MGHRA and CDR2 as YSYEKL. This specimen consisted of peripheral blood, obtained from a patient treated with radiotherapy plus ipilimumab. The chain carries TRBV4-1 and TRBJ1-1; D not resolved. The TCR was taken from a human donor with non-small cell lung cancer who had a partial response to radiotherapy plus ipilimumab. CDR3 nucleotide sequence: TGCGCCAGCAGCCAAGCGATGCAATATAACCAGTACACTGAAGCTTTCTTT. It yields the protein CASSQAMQYNQYTEAFF.